Listed below are T cell receptor beta chains from one sample, sequenced in a study of human T cells and chemical hapten exposure. One entry per CDR3 protein results from TCRdb running MiXCR on the RACE reads. The profile shows tens of thousands of distinct CDR3 sequences, about 8.5% of them singletons. The sample here was whole blood, taken in connection with sensitization to the hapten diphenylcyclopropenone (DPC). Receptor source: a woman between 45 and 65 years old with alopecia areata. Some clones in this sample may be carry-over from other donors' samples. Both conserved end residues are part of each CDR3. D genes are given only for firm matches. Size values are once, few and many counts, or a class for expanded clones, and some rows have none.

clone_size j_call v_call d_call cdr3_aa cdr3_nt
many TRBJ2-2 TRBV5-6 - CASSRGAGELFF TGTGCCAGCAGCAGGGGGGCCGGGGAGCTGTTTTTT
- TRBJ1-6 TRBV2 - CASSLAGGSSYNSPLHF TGTGCCAGCAGCCTCGCGGGGGGCTCCTCCTATAATTCACCCCTCCACTTT
many TRBJ2-7 TRBV28 - CASSFVIGGTYEQYF TGTGCCAGCAGTTTCGTCATAGGGGGTACATACGAGCAGTACTTC
- TRBJ2-3 TRBV20-1 TRBD2 CSARDQASGSTDTQYF TGCAGTGCTAGAGATCAGGCTAGCGGGAGCACAGATACGCAGTATTTT
few TRBJ2-1 TRBV12-3/TRBV12-4 TRBD1 CASRPPDRGHNNEQFF TGTGCCAGCAGGCCTCCGGACAGGGGGCATAACAATGAGCAGTTCTTC
many TRBJ2-1 TRBV29-1 TRBD1 CSVDQGAKRQFF TGCAGCGTTGATCAGGGGGCAAAGCGGCAGTTCTTC
many TRBJ1-1 TRBV21-1 - CASSKGTGRTEAFF TGTGCCAGCAGCAAAGGAACAGGGCGGACTGAAGCTTTCTTT
few TRBJ2-6 TRBV19 - CASRGSGANVLTF TGTGCCAGTAGGGGTTCTGGGGCCAACGTCCTGACTTTC
many TRBJ2-3 TRBV6-2/TRBV6-3 - CASSYDTRATDTQYF TGTGCCAGCAGTTACGACACGCGGGCCACAGATACGCAGTATTTT
- TRBJ2-7 TRBV18 TRBD1 CASSPKSGQGTEQYF TGTGCCAGCTCACCCAAGAGTGGACAGGGCACCGAGCAGTACTTC
- TRBJ2-1 TRBV4-3 - CASSQGEDSYNEQFF TGCGCCAGCAGCCAAGGGGAGGACTCCTACAATGAGCAGTTCTTC
few TRBJ1-4 TRBV12-3/TRBV12-4 - CASSLAGNEKLFF TGTGCCAGCAGTTTAGCAGGGAATGAAAAACTGTTTTTT
many TRBJ2-7 TRBV12-3/TRBV12-4 TRBD1 CASSSTGIGYEQYF TGTGCCAGCAGTTCGACAGGGATTGGGTACGAGCAGTACTTC
few TRBJ1-1 TRBV4-1 - CASSQDTGNTEAFF TGCGCCAGCAGCCAAGATACAGGGAACACTGAAGCTTTCTTT
many TRBJ2-7 TRBV3-1 TRBD2 CASSLVAGGSEQYF TGTGCCAGCAGCCTCGTAGCGGGGGGAAGCGAGCAGTACTTC
few TRBJ2-6 TRBV20-1 - CSAIVHSGANVLTF TGCAGTGCTATAGTCCACTCTGGGGCCAACGTCCTGACTTTC
few TRBJ2-3 TRBV6-1 TRBD2 CASSAETGLAGGDTQYF TGTGCCAGCAGTGCCGAAACGGGACTAGCGGGAGGTGATACGCAGTATTTT
- TRBJ2-1 TRBV2 - CASSEGQANNEQFF TGTGCCAGCAGTGAAGGGCAGGCGAACAATGAGCAGTTCTTC
few TRBJ2-5 TRBV18 - CASSPPAQETQYF TGTGCCAGCTCACCACCAGCGCAAGAGACCCAGTACTTC
few TRBJ2-1 TRBV29-1 - CSVARGDNEQFF TGCAGCGTTGCCAGGGGTGACAATGAGCAGTTCTTC
- TRBJ2-3 TRBV20-1 TRBD2 CSASQGGRAKDTQYF TGCAGTGCTAGCCAGGGCGGGAGGGCCAAAGATACGCAGTATTTT
few TRBJ2-7 TRBV4-2 TRBD2 CASSQEVAGATYEQYF TGTGCCAGCAGCCAAGAAGTAGCGGGAGCAACCTACGAGCAGTACTTC
few TRBJ2-1 TRBV10-3 - CAISGDPLWGQFF TGTGCCATCAGTGGGGACCCCTTGTGGGGGCAGTTCTTC
- TRBJ2-3 TRBV5-1 TRBD2 CASSLVTSGRAYDTQYF TGCGCCAGCAGCTTGGTAACTAGCGGGAGGGCCTACGATACGCAGTATTTT
many TRBJ1-2 TRBV5-1 - CASSWDGEANYGYTF TGCGCCAGCAGCTGGGACGGCGAAGCTAACTATGGCTACACCTTC
few TRBJ2-7 TRBV12-5 TRBD2 CASGLVERGVYEQYF TGTGCTAGTGGTTTGGTAGAGCGGGGGGTCTACGAGCAGTACTTC
many TRBJ1-5 TRBV2 - CASSAMGTINQPQHF TGTGCCAGCAGTGCTATGGGAACGATCAATCAGCCCCAGCATTTT
- TRBJ1-5 TRBV30 TRBD1 CAWSVEGAPPGEPQHF TGTGCCTGGAGTGTGGAGGGGGCACCCCCAGGGGAGCCCCAGCATTTT
few TRBJ1-5 TRBV25-1 - CASSESGGDANQPQHF TGTGCCAGCAGTGAATCTGGAGGGGACGCGAATCAGCCCCAGCATTTT
few TRBJ2-1 TRBV6-2/TRBV6-3 TRBD2 CASSYFRPGTSGGPYNEQFF TGTGCCAGCAGTTACTTCCGTCCCGGGACTAGCGGGGGACCCTACAATGAGCAGTTCTTC
many TRBJ1-5 TRBV25-1 - CASSPQDGYNQPQHF TGTGCCAGCAGTCCCCAGGACGGATACAATCAGCCCCAGCATTTT
many TRBJ1-1 TRBV29-1 TRBD1 CSVAQGGLRTEAFF TGCAGCGTTGCACAGGGGGGTTTGCGGACTGAAGCTTTCTTT